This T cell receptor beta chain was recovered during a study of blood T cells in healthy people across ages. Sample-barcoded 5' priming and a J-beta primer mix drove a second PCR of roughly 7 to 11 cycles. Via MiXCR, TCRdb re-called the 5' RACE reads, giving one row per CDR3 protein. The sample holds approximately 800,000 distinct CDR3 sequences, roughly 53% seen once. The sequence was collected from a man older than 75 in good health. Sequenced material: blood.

CDR3 nucleotide sequence: TGTGCCACCAGTGATAGGTTTGAGCAGTACTTC. Residues: CATSDRFEQYF. The chain joins TRBV24-1 to TRBJ2-5; D is uncertain. Trimming cost V 3 bases and J 11 bases, with 9 bases left between them. Germline loops: CDR1 KGHDR, CDR2 SFDVKD. The CDR3 contains 11 residues.